This T cell receptor (beta chain) was sequenced in a study of shared clonotypes between healthy human individuals (dated by TCRdb to the early 2020s). Study-wide context: The cohort included a few men and two women between 18 and 49 years of age. For each donor, CD4 naive and CD4 memory were each given three plates, CD8 naive was given two plates, and CD8 memory was given one plate. Blood TCR repertoires of about 5 healthy adults were deeply sequenced to estimate repertoire size and the extent of clonotype sharing between individuals. To increase sequencing depth and limit assay-specific biases, different laboratories used diverse techniques to prepare libraries and sequence TCR repertoires. Each donor's leukapheresis produced roughly between roughly 0.85 and 9 billion PBMCs. Study-wide conclusions, independent of this receptor: Estimated clonotype richness was generally larger for naive than for memory subsets. Because the study included only a small number of donors, the genetic and exposure-history diversity represented was limited. Only blood was sampled, and tissue TCR repertoires likely differ from those in blood. Rarefaction of sorted-subset datasets indicated incomplete sequencing despite the large sequencing depth. Clonotypes shared by all four sorted-subset donors showed higher generation probabilities than non-shared clonotypes. When four donors were compared, the shared fraction of clonotypes was about 5% for naive CD4, less than 4% for naive CD8, more than 2% for memory CD4, and under 0.5% for memory CD8. Pairwise subsampling led to the expectation that sequencing depth would affect the degree of clonotype sharing among donors.

According to the germline V gene (reference sequence), CDR1 reads LNHDA and CDR2 reads SQIVND. The germline V end is reduced by 4 bases and the J end by 0 bases; junction bases left unmatched: 4. The CDR3 runs 15 residues from the cysteine to the phenylalanine. Only the CDR3 region is kept as DNA, spanning 45 bases read in frame from base 1. Comment on this clone: Its antigen is unknown. The sample holds no much larger clone one base away, and base qualities are not on file.

Donors were healthy HIV-negative adults with no recently reported acute infections or vaccinations. Every donor was a Caucasian adult living in Nashville, Tennessee, USA. CD4+ T cells were enriched through magnetic negative selection, after which naive cells were positively selected on CD45RA and the remaining negative fraction served as the memory subset. Blood was collected by leukapheresis, and PBMCs were isolated by Ficoll-Histopaque density gradient centrifugation and then cryopreserved in liquid nitrogen vapor phase. Analytical flow cytometry was used to check the purity and quantity of every magnetically sorted T cell population. From each sorted fraction, genomic DNA was isolated and quantified by UV absorbance on a Nanodrop 2000c. Using the deep immunoSEQ assay, multiplex PCR amplified TCR CDR3 regions from genomic DNA. Extracted genomic DNA from each cell subset was distributed evenly across all wells of several immunoSEQ 96-well plates, and each plate was treated as a replicate. For sorted subsets, about 200 ng genomic DNA, equal to about 30,000 T cell genomes, was loaded into each replicate PCR. Purified libraries were measured with a Qubit 3.0 fluorometer, size-checked on a Bioanalyzer 2100, and measured again with the KAPA Library Quantification kit. Each immunoSEQ 96-well plate was sequenced on its own single-read 150-cycle Illumina NextSeq 550 flow cell. Per the source publication's procedure: The immunoSEQ output contained only junctional sequences without quality scores, so filtering could not match that applied to full-length reads. To assign V/J genes and CDR3, sequences were annotated using PyIR, a Python wrapper for IgBLAST v1.9, with IMGT germline references. Reads with weak V/J assignments (E-value above 1e-6), missing CDR3, stop codons, out-of-frame junctions, or ambiguous translated residues were removed. V3J clonotypes were defined by identical inferred V gene, J gene, and CDR3 amino acid sequence. Percentage overlap between repertoires was computed as shared unique clonotypes divided by the size of the smaller repertoire. Repertoire richness was assessed with RTK rarefaction, the Chao1 estimator, and Recon v2.1 estimates of unobserved clonotypes. For all TCRbeta clonotypes obtained by the gDNA method from a few donors, generation probabilities were computed with OLGA. TCRdb carries this immuneACCESS record with in-frame sequences only. Its versions omit some clonotypes, under half of them owing to an unresolved V gene in the studies checked, with the rest unexplained. The DNA gave D and trimming, while V, J and clone size come from that table. The sample includes approximately 720,000 clones, with about 78% observed a single time. The ten biggest clones cover 1.8% of the sample.

This TCR came from a woman in her 30s in good health. The V gene is TRBV19 and the J gene is TRBJ2-3, and 7 junction bases match TRBD2. The sample comprised memory CD4+ T cells sorted from blood. The cell subset or site label, as the study defines it: CD45RA-negative fraction. The CDR3 reads as follows: CASSSLADSTDTQYF. The nucleotides are TGTGCCAGTAGTAGTCTAGCGGATAGCACAGATACGCAGTATTTT.